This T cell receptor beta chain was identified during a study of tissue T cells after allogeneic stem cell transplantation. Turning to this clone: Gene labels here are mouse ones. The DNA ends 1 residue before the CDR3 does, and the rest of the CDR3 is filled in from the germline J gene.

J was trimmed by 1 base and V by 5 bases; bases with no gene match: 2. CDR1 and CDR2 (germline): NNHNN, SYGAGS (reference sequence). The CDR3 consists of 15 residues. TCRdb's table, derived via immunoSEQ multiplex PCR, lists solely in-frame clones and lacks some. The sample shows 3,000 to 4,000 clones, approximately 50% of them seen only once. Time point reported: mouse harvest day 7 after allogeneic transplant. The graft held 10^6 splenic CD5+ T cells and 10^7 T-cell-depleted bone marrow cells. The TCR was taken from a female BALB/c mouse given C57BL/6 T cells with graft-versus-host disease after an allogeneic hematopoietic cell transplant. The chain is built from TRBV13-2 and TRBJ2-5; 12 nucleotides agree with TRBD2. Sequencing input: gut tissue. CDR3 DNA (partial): TGTGCCAGCGGGGACTGGGGGGGATACCAAGACACCCAGTAC. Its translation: CASGDWGGYQDTQY. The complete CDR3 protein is CASGDWGGYQDTQYF.